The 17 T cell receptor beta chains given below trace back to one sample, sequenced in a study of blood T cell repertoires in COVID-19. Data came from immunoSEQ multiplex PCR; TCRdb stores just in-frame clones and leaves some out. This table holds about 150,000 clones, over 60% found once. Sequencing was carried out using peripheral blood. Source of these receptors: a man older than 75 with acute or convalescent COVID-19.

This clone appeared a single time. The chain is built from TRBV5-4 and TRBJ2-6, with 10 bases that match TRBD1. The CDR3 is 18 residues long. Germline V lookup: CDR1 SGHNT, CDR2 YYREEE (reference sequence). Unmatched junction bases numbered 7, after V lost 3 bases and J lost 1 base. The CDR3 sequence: CASSSPTGGGSGANVLTF. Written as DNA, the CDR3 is TGTGCCAGCAGCTCCCCGACAGGGGGCGGGTCTGGGGCCAACGTCCTGACTTTC.

The CDR3 region has the DNA TGTGCCAGCAGTTTCTTTACAGGGTTGTCGAAGCACAGCTACACCTTC. This codes for CASSFFTGLSKHSYTF. V gene TRBV28 combines with J gene TRBJ1-2, with D perhaps matching TRBD1 (6 bases). Looked up from germline, CDR1 is MDHEN and CDR2 is SYDVKM. V lost 3 bases to trimming and J lost 9 bases, with 23 bases between them. The CDR3 totals 16 residues.

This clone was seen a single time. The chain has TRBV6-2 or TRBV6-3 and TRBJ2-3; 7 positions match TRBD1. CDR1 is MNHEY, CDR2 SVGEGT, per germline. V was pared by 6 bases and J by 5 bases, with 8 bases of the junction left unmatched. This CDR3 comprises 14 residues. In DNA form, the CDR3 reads TGTGCCAGCAGCCCCGGGACAGCCCAAGATACGCAGTATTTT. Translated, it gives CASSPGTAQDTQYF.

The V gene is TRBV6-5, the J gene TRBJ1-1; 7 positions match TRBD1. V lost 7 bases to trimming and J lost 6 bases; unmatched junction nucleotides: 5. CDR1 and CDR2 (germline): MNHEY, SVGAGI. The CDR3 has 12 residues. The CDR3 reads CASMDRRPEAFF. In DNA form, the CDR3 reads TGTGCCAGCATGGACAGGCGGCCTGAAGCTTTCTTT.

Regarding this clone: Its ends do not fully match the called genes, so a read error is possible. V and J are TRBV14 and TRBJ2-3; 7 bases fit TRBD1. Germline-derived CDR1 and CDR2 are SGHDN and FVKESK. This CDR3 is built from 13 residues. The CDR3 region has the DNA TGTGCCAGCAGCCAAGTCCAGACAGGGCAGTATGATTTT. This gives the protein CASSQVQTGQYDF.

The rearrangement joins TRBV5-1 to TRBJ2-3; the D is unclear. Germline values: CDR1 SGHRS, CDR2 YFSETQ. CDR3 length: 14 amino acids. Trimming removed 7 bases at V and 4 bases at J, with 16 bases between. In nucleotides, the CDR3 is TGCGCCAGCTCAGGTCAAGTGGGCGCAGATACGCAGTATTTT. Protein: CASSGQVGADTQYF. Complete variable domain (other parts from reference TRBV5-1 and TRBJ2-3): KAGVTQTPRYLIKTRGQQVTLSCSPISGHRSVSWYQQTPGQGLQFLFEYFSETQRNKGNFPGRFSGRQFSNSRSEMNVSTLELGDSALYLCASSGQVGADTQYFGPGTRLTVL.

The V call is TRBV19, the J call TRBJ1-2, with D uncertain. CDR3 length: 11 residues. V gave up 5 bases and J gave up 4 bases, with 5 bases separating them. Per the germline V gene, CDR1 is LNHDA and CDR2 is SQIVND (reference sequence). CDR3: CASSLFYGYTF. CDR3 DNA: TGTGCCAGTAGTTTATTCTATGGCTACACCTTC.

CDR3 protein: CASSRTAFNEKLFF. CDR3 DNA sequence: TGTGCCAGCAGCCGGACAGCGTTTAATGAAAAACTGTTTTTT. The chain combines TRBV5-8 with TRBJ1-4, with a possible D match to TRBD1 (6 bases). The CDR3 covers 14 residues. The V and J ends lost 4 bases and 4 bases respectively, with 11 bases between them. CDR1 is SGHTS and CDR2 is YDEGEE in the germline V gene.

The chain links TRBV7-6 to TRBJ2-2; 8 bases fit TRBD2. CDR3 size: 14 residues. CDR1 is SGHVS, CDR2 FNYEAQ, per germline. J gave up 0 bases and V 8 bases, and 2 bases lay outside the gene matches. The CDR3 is CASQRGTNTGELFF. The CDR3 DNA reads TGTGCCAGCCAGCGGGGGACGAACACCGGGGAGCTGTTTTTT.

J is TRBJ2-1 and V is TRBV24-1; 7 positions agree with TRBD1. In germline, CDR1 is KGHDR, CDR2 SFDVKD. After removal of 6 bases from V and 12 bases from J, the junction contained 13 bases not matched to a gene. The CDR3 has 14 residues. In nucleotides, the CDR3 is TGTGCCACCAGTTCATCGGGACAGTTTCAGGTGCAGTTCTTC. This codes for CATSSSGQFQVQFF.

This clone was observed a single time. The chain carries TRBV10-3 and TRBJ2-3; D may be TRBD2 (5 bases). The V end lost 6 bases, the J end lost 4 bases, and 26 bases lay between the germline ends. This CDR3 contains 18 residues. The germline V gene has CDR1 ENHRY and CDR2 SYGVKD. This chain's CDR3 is CAISANRGGYGPPDTQYF. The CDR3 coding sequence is TGTGCCATCAGCGCTAACCGGGGTGGGTATGGTCCCCCAGATACGCAGTATTTT.

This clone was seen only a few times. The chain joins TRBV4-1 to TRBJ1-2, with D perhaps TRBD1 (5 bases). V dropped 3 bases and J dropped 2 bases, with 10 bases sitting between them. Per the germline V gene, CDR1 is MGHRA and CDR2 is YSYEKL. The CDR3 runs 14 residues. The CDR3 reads CASSQGHRNYGYTF. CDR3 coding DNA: TGCGCCAGCAGCCAGGGGCACAGGAACTATGGCTACACCTTC.

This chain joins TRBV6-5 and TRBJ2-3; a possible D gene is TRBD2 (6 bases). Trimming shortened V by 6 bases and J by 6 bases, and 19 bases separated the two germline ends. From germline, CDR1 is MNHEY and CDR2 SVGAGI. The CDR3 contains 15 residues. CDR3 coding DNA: TGTGCCAGCAGAACCCTAGGCGGGGTTAGTGATACGCAGTATTTT. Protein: CASRTLGGVSDTQYF.

This CDR3 is CATMEAQGAATEAFF. The CDR3, as DNA: TGTGCCACCATGGAAGCACAGGGGGCGGCCACTGAAGCTTTCTTT. The V call is TRBV6-6, the J call TRBJ1-1; TRBD1 matches at 9 bases. From germline, CDR1 is MNHNY and CDR2 SVGAGI (reference sequence). The junction had 13 bases not matched to a gene; V was cut back by 10 bases and J by 4 bases. This CDR3 is 15 amino acids long.

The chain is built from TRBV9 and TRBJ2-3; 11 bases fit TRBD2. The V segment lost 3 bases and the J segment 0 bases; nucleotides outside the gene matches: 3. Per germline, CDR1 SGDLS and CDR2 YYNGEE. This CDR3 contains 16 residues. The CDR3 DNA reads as TGTGCCAGCAGCGCGGGACTAGCGGCCAGCACAGATACGCAGTATTTT. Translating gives CASSAGLAASTDTQYF. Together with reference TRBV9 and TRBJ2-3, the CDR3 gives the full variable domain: DSGVTQTPKHLITATGQRVTLRCSPRSGDLSVYWYQQSLDQGLQFLIQYYNGEERAKGNILERFSAQQFPDLHSELNLSSLELGDSALYFCASSAGLAASTDTQYFGPGTRLTVL.

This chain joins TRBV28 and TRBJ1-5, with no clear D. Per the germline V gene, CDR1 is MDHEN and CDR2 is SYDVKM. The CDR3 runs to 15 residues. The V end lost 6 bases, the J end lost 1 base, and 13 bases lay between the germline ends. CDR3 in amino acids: CASSPGGPSNQPQHF. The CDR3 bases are TGTGCCAGCAGCCCGGGAGGGCCGAGCAATCAGCCCCAGCATTTT.

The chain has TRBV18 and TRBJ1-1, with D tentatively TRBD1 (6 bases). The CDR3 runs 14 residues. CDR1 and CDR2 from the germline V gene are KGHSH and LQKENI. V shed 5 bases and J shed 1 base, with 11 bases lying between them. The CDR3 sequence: CASSSKQGNTEAFF. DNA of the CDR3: TGTGCCAGCTCATCCAAACAGGGGAACACTGAAGCTTTCTTT.